A selection of T cell receptor beta chains follows, all from one sample in a study of T cells in Graves' hyperthyroidism and ophthalmopathy. TCRdb fed the multiplex PCR reads into MiXCR, producing one record per CDR3 protein. The sample lists under 400,000 distinct CDR3 sequences, approximately 15% seen once, with about 10% in the top ten. The sequenced sample was blood. These receptors came from a woman aged 55-75 years with Graves' hyperthyroidism. Both conserved end residues are part of each CDR3. Each record gives: V gene, D gene, clone size, J gene, CDR3 protein, CDR3 DNA. D genes are given only for firm matches. Not every row has a clone size; where given, it reads once, few, many or a size class.

TRBV5-8	-	few	TRBJ2-7	CASSPGTIHEQYF	TGTGCCAGCAGCCCCGGGACAATCCACGAGCAGTACTTC
TRBV12-3/TRBV12-4	TRBD2	-	TRBJ2-1	CASSSTGYWTSGSHDNEQFF	TGTGCCAGCAGTTCCACAGGGTATTGGACTAGCGGGAGTCATGACAATGAGCAGTTCTTC
TRBV10-3	-	-	TRBJ2-3	CAISPETDTQYF	TGTGCCATCAGTCCAGAAACAGATACGCAGTATTTT
TRBV7-9	-	many	TRBJ1-2	CASSLIGGNYGYTF	TGTGCCAGCAGCTTAATCGGGGGGAACTATGGCTACACCTTC
TRBV20-1	-	few	TRBJ2-5	CSARDLTGAGQETQYF	TGCAGTGCTAGAGATCTAACGGGGGCAGGCCAAGAGACCCAGTACTTC
TRBV2	TRBD1	many	TRBJ1-6	CASRPRDRVSPLHF	TGTGCCAGCAGACCGCGGGACAGGGTTTCACCCCTCCACTTT
TRBV5-1	TRBD1	-	TRBJ2-7	CASSWDSPQFFYEQYF	TGCGCCAGCAGTTGGGACAGTCCCCAGTTTTTCTACGAGCAGTACTTC
TRBV28	TRBD1	many	TRBJ2-7	CASSFSQPGTGLISGEQYF	TGTGCCAGCAGTTTCTCTCAACCCGGGACAGGCCTCATAAGTGGTGAGCAGTACTTC
TRBV3-1	TRBD1	-	TRBJ1-4	CASSHGTVDEKLFF	TGTGCCAGCAGCCACGGGACAGTAGACGAAAAACTGTTTTTT
TRBV20-1	-	-	TRBJ2-5	CSASASSETQYF	TGCAGTGCTAGTGCTAGCTCGGAGACCCAGTACTTC
TRBV12-3/TRBV12-4	TRBD2	few	TRBJ2-7	CASRDGRAYEQYF	TGTGCCAGCAGGGATGGGAGGGCCTACGAGCAGTACTTC
TRBV30	-	many	TRBJ1-1	CAFSTGQNTEAFF	TGTGCCTTTTCGACGGGACAAAACACTGAAGCTTTCTTT
TRBV20-1	-	many	TRBJ2-3	CSAGSAGAGMTDTQYF	TGCAGTGCCGGTTCCGCTGGGGCGGGAATGACAGATACGCAGTATTTT
TRBV19	-	few	TRBJ1-1	CASTQGHTEAFF	TGTGCCAGTACGCAGGGACACACTGAAGCTTTCTTT
TRBV28	TRBD2	many	TRBJ2-1	CASNSLGTSGSFYNEQFF	TGTGCCAGCAACAGCCTCGGGACTAGCGGGAGTTTCTACAATGAGCAGTTCTTC
TRBV15	-	few	TRBJ1-4	CATSRDRAGEKLFF	TGTGCCACCAGCAGAGACAGGGCGGGAGAAAAACTGTTTTTT
TRBV2	-	few	TRBJ2-1	CASSLYPPYNEQFF	TGTGCCAGCTCCCTTTACCCCCCCTACAATGAGCAGTTCTTC
TRBV18	TRBD1	many	TRBJ2-1	CASSPWTGDNEQFF	TGTGCCAGCTCACCGTGGACAGGGGACAATGAGCAGTTCTTC
TRBV7-9	-	-	TRBJ2-7	CASSLGIHEQYF	TGTGCCAGCAGCTTAGGGATTCACGAGCAGTACTTC
TRBV6-1	TRBD2	many	TRBJ2-1	CASSETSGSAGEQFF	TGTGCCAGCAGTGAGACTAGCGGGAGTGCGGGTGAGCAGTTCTTC
TRBV12-3/TRBV12-4	-	many	TRBJ1-6	CASSWGSASPLHF	TGTGCCAGCAGTTGGGGATCCGCTTCACCCCTCCACTTT
TRBV20-1	-	many	TRBJ2-2	CSARATRGFDGELFF	TGCAGTGCTAGGGCGACGCGGGGTTTTGACGGGGAGCTGTTTTTT
TRBV6-1	-	-	TRBJ2-7	CASSSTRYEQYF	TGTGCCAGCAGCTCGACTCGCTACGAGCAGTACTTC
TRBV7-6	-	-	TRBJ1-2	CASTPGGPYGYTF	TGTGCCAGCACCCCGGGGGGCCCCTATGGCTACACCTTC
TRBV18	-	few	TRBJ2-5	CASSPTIGRDQETQYF	TGTGCCAGCTCACCCACGATAGGGCGGGACCAAGAGACCCAGTACTTC